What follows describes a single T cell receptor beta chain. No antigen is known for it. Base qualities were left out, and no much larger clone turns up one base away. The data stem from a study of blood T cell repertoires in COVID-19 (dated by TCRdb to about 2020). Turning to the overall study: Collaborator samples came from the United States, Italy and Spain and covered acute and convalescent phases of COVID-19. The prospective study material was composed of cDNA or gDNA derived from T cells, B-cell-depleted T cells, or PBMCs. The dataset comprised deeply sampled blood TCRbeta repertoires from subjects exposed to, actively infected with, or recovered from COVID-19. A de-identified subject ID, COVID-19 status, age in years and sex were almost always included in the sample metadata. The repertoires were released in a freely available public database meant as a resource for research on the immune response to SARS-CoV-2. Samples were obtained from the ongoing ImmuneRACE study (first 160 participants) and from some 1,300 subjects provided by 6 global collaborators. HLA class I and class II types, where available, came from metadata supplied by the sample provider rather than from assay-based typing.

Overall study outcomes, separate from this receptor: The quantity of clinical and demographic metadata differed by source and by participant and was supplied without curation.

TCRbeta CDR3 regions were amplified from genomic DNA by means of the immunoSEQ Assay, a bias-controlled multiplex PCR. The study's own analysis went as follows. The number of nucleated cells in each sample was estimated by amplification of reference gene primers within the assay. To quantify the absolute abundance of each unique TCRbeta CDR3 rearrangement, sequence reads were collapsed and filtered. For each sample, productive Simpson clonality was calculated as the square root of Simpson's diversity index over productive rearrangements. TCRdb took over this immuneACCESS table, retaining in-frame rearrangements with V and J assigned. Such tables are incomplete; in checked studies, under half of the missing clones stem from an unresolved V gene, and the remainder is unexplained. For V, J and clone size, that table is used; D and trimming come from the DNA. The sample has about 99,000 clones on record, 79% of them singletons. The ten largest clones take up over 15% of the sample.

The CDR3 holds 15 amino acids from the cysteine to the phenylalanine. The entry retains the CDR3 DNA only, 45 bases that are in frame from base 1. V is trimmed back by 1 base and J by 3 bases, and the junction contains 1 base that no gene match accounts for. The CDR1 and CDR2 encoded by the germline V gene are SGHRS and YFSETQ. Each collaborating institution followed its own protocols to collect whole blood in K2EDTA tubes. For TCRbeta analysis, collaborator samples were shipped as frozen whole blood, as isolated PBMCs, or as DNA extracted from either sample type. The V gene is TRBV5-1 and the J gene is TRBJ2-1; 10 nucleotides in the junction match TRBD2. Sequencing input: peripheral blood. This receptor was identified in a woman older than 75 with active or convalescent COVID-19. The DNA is TGCGCCAGCAGCTTGTCTAGCGGGAGCTACAATGAGCAGTTCTTC. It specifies CASSLSSGSYNEQFF.